The next 4 T cell receptor beta chains were all read from a single sample in a study of blood T cell repertoires in COVID-19 (dated by TCRdb to the early 2020s). Preparation of the library involved the immunoSEQ multiplex PCR assay. Held by TCRdb, this immuneACCESS table contains in-frame sequences only and omits some clones. Under half of the omission traces to an unresolved V gene where checked; the cause of the rest is unknown. Within this sample are about 140,000 clones, with 85% of them counted one time only. Jointly, the top ten make up 2.5% to 3% of the sample. Sequences were obtained from peripheral blood. These receptors came from a man over 45 with acute or convalescent COVID-19.

The chain uses TRBV27 and TRBJ2-7; TRBD1 matches 10 bases. CDR1 MNHEY and CDR2 SMNVEV come from the germline V gene (reference sequence). This CDR3 contains 15 residues. V dropped 6 bases and J dropped 4; count of bases not matched to a gene: 9. For the CDR3, the DNA is TGTGCCAGCAGCCCTGAGGGACAGGGGAAGTACGAGCAGTACTTC. Translation gives CASSPEGQGKYEQYF.

The chain employs TRBV11-2 and TRBJ2-5; D is unresolved. The V gene lost 4 bases and the J gene lost 2 bases, with 11 bases spanning the gap. Germline V CDR1 and CDR2: SGHAT, FQNNGV. CDR3 size: 14 residues. The CDR3 reads CASSSRNPQETQYF. The CDR3 DNA sequence: TGTGCCAGCAGCTCTAGGAACCCTCAAGAGACCCAGTACTTC.

CDR3 coding DNA: TGTGCCAGCAGCTTCCCGCGAAGGACAGGTGGATATTTT. Amino acid sequence: CASSFPRRTGGYF. The rearrangement links TRBV13 to TRBJ2-3; TRBD1 matches 7 bases. V trimming: 3 bases; J trimming: 15 bases; junction bases outside the gene matches: 12. The germline V gene has CDR1 PRHDT and CDR2 FYEKMQ (reference sequence). The length of the CDR3 is 13 residues.

This clone showed up just a few times. The chain links TRBV4-1 to TRBJ2-7; possibly TRBD1 for D (7 bases). Germline loops: CDR1 MGHRA, CDR2 YSYEKL. V was cut by 2 bases and J by 2 bases, with 16 bases left in between. This CDR3 contains 16 residues. Here the CDR3 DNA reads TGCGCCAGCAGCCAAAGGAGGGGGACAGTTACCTACGAGCAGTACTTC. Translated, it gives CASSQRRGTVTYEQYF.